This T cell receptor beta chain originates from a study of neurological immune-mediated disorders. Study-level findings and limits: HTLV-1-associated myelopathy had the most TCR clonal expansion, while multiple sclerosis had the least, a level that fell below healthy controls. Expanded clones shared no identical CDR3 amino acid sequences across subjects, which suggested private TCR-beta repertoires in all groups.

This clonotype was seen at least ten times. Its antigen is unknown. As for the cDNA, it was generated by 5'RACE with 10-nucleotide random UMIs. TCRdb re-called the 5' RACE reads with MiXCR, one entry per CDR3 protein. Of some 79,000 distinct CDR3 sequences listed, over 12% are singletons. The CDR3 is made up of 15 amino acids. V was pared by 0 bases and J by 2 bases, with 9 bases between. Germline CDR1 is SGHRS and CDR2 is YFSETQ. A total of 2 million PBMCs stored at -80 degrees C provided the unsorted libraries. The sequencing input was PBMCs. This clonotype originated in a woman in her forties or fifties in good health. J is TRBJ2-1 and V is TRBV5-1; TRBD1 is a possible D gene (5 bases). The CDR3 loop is CASSLEAGPYNEQFF. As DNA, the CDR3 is TGCGCCAGCAGCTTGGAAGCAGGGCCCTACAATGAGCAGTTCTTC. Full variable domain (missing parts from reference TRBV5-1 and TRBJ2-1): KAGVTQTPRYLIKTRGQQVTLSCSPISGHRSVSWYQQTPGQGLQFLFEYFSETQRNKGNFPGRFSGRQFSNSRSEMNVSTLELGDSALYLCASSLEAGPYNEQFFGPGTRLTVL.